What follows is one TCR beta chain and its context. These data come from a study of beta chain features in type 1 diabetes. Trimming cost V 4 bases and J 7 bases, with 7 bases left between them. Germline V gene lookup returns CDR1 SGHTA and CDR2 FQGTGA. The CDR3 is made up of 12 amino acids. cDNA synthesis used the whole RNA isolate, giving expressed TCRB sequences. Method: immunoSEQ multiplex PCR; TCRdb's copy keeps in-frame clones and lacks some. This sample has under 950,000 clones, with about a sixth found just once. The sequence derives from a woman aged 18-35 years in good health. The rearrangement uses TRBV7-3 and TRBJ2-2; D is undetermined. Sequencing used naive CD4+ T cells from blood. The CDR3 sequence is CASSSPGGELFF. CDR3 DNA: TGTGCCAGCAGCTCCCCGGGCGGGGAGCTGTTTTTT. The whole variable domain, remainder taken from reference TRBV7-3 and TRBJ2-2, is GAGVSQTPSNKVTEKGKYVELRCDPISGHTALYWYRQSLGQGPEFLIYFQGTGAADDSGLPNDRFFAVRPEGSVSTLKIQRTERGDSAVYLCASSSPGGELFFGEGSRLTVL.